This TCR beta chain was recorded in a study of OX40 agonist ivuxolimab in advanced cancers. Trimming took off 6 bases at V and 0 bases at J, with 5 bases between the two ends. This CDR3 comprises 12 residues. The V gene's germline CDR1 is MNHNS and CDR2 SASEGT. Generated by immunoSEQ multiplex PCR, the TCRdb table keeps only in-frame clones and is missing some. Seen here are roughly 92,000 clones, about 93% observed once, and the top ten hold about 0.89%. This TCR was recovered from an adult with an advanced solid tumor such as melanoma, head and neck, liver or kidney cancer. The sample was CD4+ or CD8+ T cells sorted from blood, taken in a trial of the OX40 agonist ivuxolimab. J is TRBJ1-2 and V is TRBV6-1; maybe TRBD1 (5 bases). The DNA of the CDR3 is TGTGCCAGCAGGGGGGCTAACTATGGCTACACCTTC. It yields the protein CASRGANYGYTF.